This entry is about one T cell receptor beta chain. The record originates from a study of T cell changes during pregnancy in multiple sclerosis. Germline V CDR1 and CDR2: SGHNT, YYREEE (reference sequence). V trimming: 0 bases; J trimming: 1 base; junction bases outside the gene matches: 1. This CDR3 has 17 amino acids. Produced via immunoSEQ multiplex PCR; TCRdb's table is partial and in-frame only. The repertoire holds 75,000 to 80,000 clones, with around 93% as singletons. Source: peripheral blood, taken after pregnancy. The TCR was taken from a female donor in good health, enrolled as a control in a pregnancy study. The chain has TRBV5-4 and TRBJ2-4; TRBD2 matches 13 bases. This chain's CDR3 is CASSLELAGGAKNIQYF. CDR3 bases: TGTGCCAGCAGCTTGGAACTAGCGGGGGGGGCCAAAAACATTCAGTACTTC.